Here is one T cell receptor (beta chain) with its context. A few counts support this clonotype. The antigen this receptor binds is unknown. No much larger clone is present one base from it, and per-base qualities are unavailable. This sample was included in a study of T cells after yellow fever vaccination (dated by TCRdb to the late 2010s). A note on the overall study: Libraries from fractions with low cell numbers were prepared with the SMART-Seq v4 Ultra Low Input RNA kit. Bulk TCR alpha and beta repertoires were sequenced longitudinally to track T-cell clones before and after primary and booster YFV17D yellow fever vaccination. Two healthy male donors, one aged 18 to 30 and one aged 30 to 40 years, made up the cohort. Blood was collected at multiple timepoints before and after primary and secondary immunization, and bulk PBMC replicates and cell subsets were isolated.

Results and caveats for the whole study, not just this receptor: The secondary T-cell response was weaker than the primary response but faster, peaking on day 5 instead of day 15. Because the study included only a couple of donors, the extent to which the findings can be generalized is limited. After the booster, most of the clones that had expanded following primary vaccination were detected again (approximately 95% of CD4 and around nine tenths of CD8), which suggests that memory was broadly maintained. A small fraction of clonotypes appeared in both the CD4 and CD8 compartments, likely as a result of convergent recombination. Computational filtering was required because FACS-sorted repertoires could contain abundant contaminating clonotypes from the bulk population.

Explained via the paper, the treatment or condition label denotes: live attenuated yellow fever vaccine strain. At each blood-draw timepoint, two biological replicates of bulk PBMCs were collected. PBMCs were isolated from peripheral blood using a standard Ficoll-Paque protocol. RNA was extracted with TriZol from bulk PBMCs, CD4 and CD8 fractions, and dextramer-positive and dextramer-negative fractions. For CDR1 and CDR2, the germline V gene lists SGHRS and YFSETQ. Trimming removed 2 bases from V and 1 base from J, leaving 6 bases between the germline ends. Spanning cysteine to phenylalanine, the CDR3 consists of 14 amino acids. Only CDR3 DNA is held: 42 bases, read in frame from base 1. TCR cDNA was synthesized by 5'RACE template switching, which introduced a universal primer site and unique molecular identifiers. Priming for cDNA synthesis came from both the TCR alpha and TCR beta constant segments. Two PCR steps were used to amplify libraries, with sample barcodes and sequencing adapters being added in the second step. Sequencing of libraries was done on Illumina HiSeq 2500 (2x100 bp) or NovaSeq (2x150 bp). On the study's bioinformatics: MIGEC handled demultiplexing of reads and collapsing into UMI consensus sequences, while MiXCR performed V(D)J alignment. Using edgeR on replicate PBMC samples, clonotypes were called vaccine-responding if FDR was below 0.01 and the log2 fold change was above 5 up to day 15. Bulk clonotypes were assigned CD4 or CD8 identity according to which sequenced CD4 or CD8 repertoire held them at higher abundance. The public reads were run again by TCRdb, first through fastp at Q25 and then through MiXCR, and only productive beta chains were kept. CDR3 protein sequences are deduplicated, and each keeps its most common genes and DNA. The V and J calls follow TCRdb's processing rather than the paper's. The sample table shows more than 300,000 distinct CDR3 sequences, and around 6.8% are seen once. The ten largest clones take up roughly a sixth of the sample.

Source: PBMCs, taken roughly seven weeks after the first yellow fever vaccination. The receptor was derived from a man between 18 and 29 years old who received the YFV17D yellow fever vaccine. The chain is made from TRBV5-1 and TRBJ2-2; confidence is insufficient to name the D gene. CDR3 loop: CASSFSGNTGELFF. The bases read TGCGCCAGCAGCTTTTCAGGGAACACCGGGGAGCTGTTTTTT.